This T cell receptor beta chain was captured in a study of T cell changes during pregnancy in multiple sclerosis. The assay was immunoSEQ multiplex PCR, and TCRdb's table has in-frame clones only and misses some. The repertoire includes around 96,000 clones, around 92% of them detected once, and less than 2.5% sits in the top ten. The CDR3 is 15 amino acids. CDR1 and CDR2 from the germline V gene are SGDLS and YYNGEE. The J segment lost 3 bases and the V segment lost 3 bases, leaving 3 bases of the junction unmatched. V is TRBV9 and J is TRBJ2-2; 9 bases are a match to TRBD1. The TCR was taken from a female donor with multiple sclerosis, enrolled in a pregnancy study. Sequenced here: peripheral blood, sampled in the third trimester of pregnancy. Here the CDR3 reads CASSGRTGDTGELFF. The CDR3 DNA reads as TGTGCCAGCAGCGGACGGACAGGGGACACCGGGGAGCTGTTTTTT.